These 14 T cell receptor beta chains originate from one sample sequenced in a study of blood T cell repertoires in COVID-19. Data came from immunoSEQ multiplex PCR; TCRdb stores just in-frame clones and leaves some out. The sample records about 69,000 clones, 60% to 85% being singletons. The sample was peripheral blood. The receptors here all came from a man aged 55 to 69 with acute or convalescent COVID-19.

The rearrangement joins TRBV6-5 to TRBJ1-1, with TRBD1 as a possible D gene (5 bases). The V end was cut by 6 bases, the J end by 4 bases, with 12 bases between. CDR3 length equals 13 residues. Germline CDR1 is MNHEY and CDR2 is SVGAGI. CDR3 nucleotide sequence: TGTGCCAGCAGGCCCGGGGGGGGCACTGAAGCTTTCTTT. Protein product: CASRPGGGTEAFF.

This chain links TRBV6-5 with TRBJ1-3; D unclear. The CDR3 consists of 15 residues. Between the trimmed V and J ends, which lost 3 bases and 4 bases, there was a span of 13 bases. CDR1 is MNHEY and CDR2 is SVGAGI in the germline V gene. CDR3 bases: TGTGCCAGCAGTTATTTATCGGGGAGGGGAAACACCATATATTTT. It specifies CASSYLSGRGNTIYF.

V and J are TRBV7-2 and TRBJ2-4; D gene uncertain. Germline lookup yields CDR1 SGHTA and CDR2 FQGNSA. The CDR3 consists of 16 residues. Trimming removed 3 bases from V and 8 bases from J, with 20 bases in between. The CDR3 protein is CASSFRQLPPADIQYF. In DNA, the CDR3 is TGTGCCAGCAGCTTTCGGCAATTACCCCCGGCGGACATTCAGTACTTC.

CDR3 sequence: CAGNNRGQNTGELFF. The CDR3 DNA reads as TGTGCCGGCAATAACAGGGGGCAAAACACCGGGGAGCTGTTTTTT. The rearrangement links TRBV6-4 to TRBJ2-2; 9 positions match TRBD1. This CDR3 has 15 residues. Per germline, CDR1 MRHNA and CDR2 SNTAGT. V shed 11 bases, J shed 2 bases, and the junction held 9 bases outside the gene matches.

This sequence joins TRBV5-8 and TRBJ1-6, with 8 positions matching TRBD1. Germline V lookup: CDR1 SGHTS, CDR2 YDEGEE. The junction had 8 bases not matched to a gene; V was cut back by 5 bases and J by 10 bases. This CDR3 region has 14 residues. CDR3 in amino acids: CASSPGTGFSPLHF. The CDR3 DNA reads TGTGCCAGCAGTCCCGGGACAGGATTCTCACCCCTCCACTTT.

The chain has TRBV10-3 and TRBJ2-7; TRBD1 agrees at 8 bases. The CDR3 has 14 residues. CDR1 is ENHRY and CDR2 is SYGVKD in the germline V gene. Germline trimming cut 6 bases from V and 2 bases from J; bases unmatched to any gene: 6. The CDR3 protein is CAIRRTGNTYEQYF. The CDR3 DNA sequence: TGTGCCATCAGAAGGACAGGGAATACCTACGAGCAGTACTTC.

The table lists this clone with a few counts. The chain combines TRBV5-1 with TRBJ1-5; TRBD1 might be the D (6 bases). Germline V CDR1 and CDR2: SGHRS, YFSETQ. V lost 2 bases, J lost 2 bases, and 11 bases lay in between. CDR3 size: 15 residues. CDR3 sequence: CASSLQGIGNQPQHF. CDR3 coding DNA: TGCGCCAGCAGCTTACAGGGAATCGGCAATCAGCCCCAGCATTTT.

J is TRBJ1-1 and V is TRBV6-5, with D possibly being TRBD1 (6 bases). In germline, CDR1 is MNHEY, CDR2 SVGAGI. This CDR3 is built from 13 residues. With 7 bases removed from V and 1 base from J, the gap between germline ends came to 10 bases. CDR3 bases: TGTGCCAGCATCAGGACAGAGAACACTGAAGCTTTCTTT. It specifies CASIRTENTEAFF.

The rearrangement joins TRBV30 to TRBJ2-3, with 11 bases identical to TRBD1. The CDR3 has 13 amino acids. The germline gives CDR1 GTSNPN, CDR2 SVGIG (reference sequence). Germline trimming cut 4 bases from V and 6 bases from J; bases unmatched to any gene: 3. The CDR3, as DNA: TGTGCCTGGACGGACAGGGGGCGCGATACGCAGTATTTT. It encodes CAWTDRGRDTQYF.

V gene TRBV7-2 combines with J gene TRBJ2-7, with TRBD1 matching 11 bases. Germline lookup yields CDR1 SGHTA and CDR2 FQGNSA. Trimming removed 6 bases from V and 1 base from J; junction bases left unmatched: 5. The CDR3 has 15 amino acids. The chain's CDR3 is CASRGQGVGSYEQYF. The CDR3 DNA reads as TGTGCCAGCAGGGGACAGGGGGTAGGTTCCTACGAGCAGTACTTC.

The chain uses TRBV14 and TRBJ2-1; TRBD2 is a possible D gene (6 bases). Germline values: CDR1 SGHDN, CDR2 FVKESK. The CDR3 sequence is 15 residues long. Trimming cost V 6 bases and J 4 bases, with 16 bases left between them. CDR3 region: CASSKNAGRYNEQFF. CDR3 DNA sequence: TGTGCCAGCAGTAAGAACGCGGGGCGATACAATGAGCAGTTCTTC.

This clone turned up a few times. This rearrangement joins TRBV30 to TRBJ2-2; D uncertain. The V end was cut by 2 bases, the J end by 9 bases, with 10 bases between. Germline lookup yields CDR1 GTSNPN and CDR2 SVGIG (reference sequence). The CDR3 runs to 12 residues. The CDR3 protein is CAWSPFFRELFF. The CDR3 nucleotides read TGTGCCTGGAGTCCGTTCTTTAGGGAGCTGTTTTTT.

The chain links TRBV7-3 to TRBJ2-1; D is possibly TRBD2 (6 bases). Germline V CDR1 and CDR2: SGHTA, FQGTGA. This CDR3 has 15 residues. The V gene lost 5 bases and the J gene lost 2 bases, with 13 bases spanning the gap. CDR3 amino acids: CASSKRSGPYNEQFF. The DNA of the CDR3 is TGTGCCAGCAGCAAACGGAGCGGGCCCTACAATGAGCAGTTCTTC.

The V call is TRBV21-1, the J call TRBJ2-2; TRBD2, the table's D call, was not compared with the DNA. TRBV21-1 is a documented pseudogene. CDR3 length equals 14 residues. The CDR3 DNA follows: TGTGCCAGCAGACGGAGGTTGAACACCGGGGAGCTGTTTTTT. This gives the protein CASRRRLNTGELFF.